The text below deals with one T cell receptor (beta chain). The record originates from a study of blood T cell repertoires in COVID-19. Study at large: Both acute and convalescent COVID-19 samples were obtained from the United States, Italy and Spain. The cDNA or gDNA used as material had been derived from T cells, B-cell-depleted T cells, or PBMCs.

Per the original data handling: Counts of nucleated cells, estimated from reference gene primer amplification, were obtained. Some clones are missing from TCRdb's copy, which holds only in-frame ones; the method was immunoSEQ multiplex PCR. V and J calls plus clone size are reproduced from that table; the DNA served to infer D and trimming. Of fewer than 350,000 clones detected, 80% to 90% appear once; the ten largest clones hold 12%. The CDR3 sequence is 15 residues long. CDR1 SEHNR and CDR2 FQNEAQ come from the germline V gene (reference sequence). Trimming took 5 bases from V and 7 from J, leaving 17 bases between them. Enrollment of patients from Seattle took place during active infection, with longitudinal follow-up.

This clonotype originated in a woman younger than 45 with COVID-19, enrolled during active disease. Material for sequencing was peripheral blood. V is TRBV7-9 and J is TRBJ2-2; a weak D match, TRBD1 (5 bases). This CDR3 is CASSQGQWQGGELFF. CDR3 sequence (DNA): TGTGCCAGCAGCCAGGGTCAGTGGCAGGGCGGGGAGCTGTTTTTT.